Listed below are T cell receptor beta chains from one sample, sequenced in a study of T cells in Graves' hyperthyroidism and ophthalmopathy. TCRdb processed the multiplex PCR reads anew with MiXCR; each CDR3 protein has one entry. The data hold about 720,000 distinct CDR3 sequences, with around 17% observed a single time. Sequenced: blood. Receptors were obtained from a man younger than 35 with Graves' hyperthyroidism. The CDR3 runs from the conserved cysteine through the conserved F or W. Each record gives: CDR3 protein, CDR3 DNA, V gene, clone size, D gene, J gene. D genes are given only for firm matches. The listing skips clone size in some rows; elsewhere it reads once, few, many or a size class.

CDR3 protein: CASSSLLVDATGGELFF
CDR3 DNA: TGTGCCAGCAGCTCCCTCCTAGTAGACGCCACGGGCGGGGAGCTGTTTTTT
V gene: TRBV7-2
clone size: -
D gene: -
J gene: TRBJ2-2

CDR3 protein: CSARETGRLNTEAFF
CDR3 DNA: TGCAGTGCTAGAGAAACGGGTCGGCTGAACACTGAAGCTTTCTTT
V gene: TRBV20-1
clone size: -
D gene: -
J gene: TRBJ1-1

CDR3 protein: CASSGSGPKGDTQYF
CDR3 DNA: TGTGCCAGCAGCGGGTCGGGACCCAAAGGGGATACGCAGTATTTT
V gene: TRBV5-6
clone size: few
D gene: -
J gene: TRBJ2-3

CDR3 protein: CASSPSGVSYNEQFF
CDR3 DNA: TGTGCCAGCAGCCCTAGCGGGGTCTCCTACAATGAGCAGTTCTTC
V gene: TRBV4-2
clone size: few
D gene: TRBD2
J gene: TRBJ2-1

CDR3 protein: CATRQGSQETQYF
CDR3 DNA: TGTGCCACCAGACAGGGGTCTCAAGAGACCCAGTACTTC
V gene: TRBV2
clone size: many
D gene: TRBD1
J gene: TRBJ2-5

CDR3 protein: CASSHSSREPSYEQYF
CDR3 DNA: TGTGCCAGCAGTCACAGTAGCCGGGAGCCCTCCTACGAGCAGTACTTC
V gene: TRBV28
clone size: many
D gene: -
J gene: TRBJ2-7

CDR3 protein: CSVGGTAEANYGYTF
CDR3 DNA: TGCAGCGTGGGTGGGACAGCTGAAGCTAACTATGGCTACACCTTC
V gene: TRBV29-1
clone size: -
D gene: TRBD1
J gene: TRBJ1-2

CDR3 protein: CASSFGGLPQPQHF
CDR3 DNA: TGTGCCAGCAGTTTCGGAGGACTTCCCCAGCCCCAGCATTTT
V gene: TRBV12-3/TRBV12-4
clone size: -
D gene: -
J gene: TRBJ1-5

CDR3 protein: CATSDLEAGGETQYF
CDR3 DNA: TGTGCCACCAGTGATTTGGAGGCGGGGGGGGAGACCCAGTACTTC
V gene: TRBV24-1
clone size: few
D gene: TRBD2
J gene: TRBJ2-5

CDR3 protein: CASSPAASGLFSETQYF
CDR3 DNA: TGTGCCAGCAGCCCCGCGGCTAGCGGGTTATTTTCGGAGACCCAGTACTTC
V gene: TRBV7-9
clone size: many
D gene: TRBD2
J gene: TRBJ2-5

CDR3 protein: CASSQPAVPYEQYF
CDR3 DNA: TGTGCCAGCAGTCAACCAGCGGTTCCCTACGAGCAGTACTTC
V gene: TRBV27
clone size: -
D gene: -
J gene: TRBJ2-7

CDR3 protein: CASSVGGPEVYGYTF
CDR3 DNA: TGTGCCAGCAGCGTAGGAGGTCCGGAGGTATATGGCTACACCTTC
V gene: TRBV9
clone size: -
D gene: -
J gene: TRBJ1-2

CDR3 protein: CASSADFQETQYF
CDR3 DNA: TGTGCCAGCAGCGCGGACTTCCAAGAGACCCAGTACTTC
V gene: TRBV7-9
clone size: many
D gene: -
J gene: TRBJ2-5

CDR3 protein: CASSSRTGGELFF
CDR3 DNA: TGTGCCAGCAGCTCCCGGACTGGGGGGGAGCTGTTTTTT
V gene: TRBV9
clone size: -
D gene: -
J gene: TRBJ2-2

CDR3 protein: CASSDRPGVEADTQYF
CDR3 DNA: TGTGCCAGCAGCGACCGCCCGGGAGTCGAGGCAGATACGCAGTATTTT
V gene: TRBV6-2/TRBV6-3
clone size: many
D gene: -
J gene: TRBJ2-3

CDR3 protein: CASSSGTFSYEQYF
CDR3 DNA: TGTGCCAGCAGTTCCGGGACCTTCAGCTACGAGCAGTACTTC
V gene: TRBV28
clone size: many
D gene: -
J gene: TRBJ2-7

CDR3 protein: CANTIADHYNEQFF
CDR3 DNA: TGTGCTAATACTATAGCGGATCACTACAATGAGCAGTTCTTC
V gene: TRBV12-5
clone size: many
D gene: -
J gene: TRBJ2-1

CDR3 protein: CASREDRGRVNYGYTF
CDR3 DNA: TGTGCCAGTAGAGAGGACAGGGGGCGCGTCAACTATGGCTACACCTTC
V gene: TRBV19
clone size: -
D gene: TRBD1
J gene: TRBJ1-2

CDR3 protein: CASSEGGGRGREQYF
CDR3 DNA: TGTGCCAGCAGCGAGGGTGGCGGGAGAGGAAGGGAGCAGTACTTC
V gene: TRBV9
clone size: -
D gene: TRBD2
J gene: TRBJ2-7

CDR3 protein: CASSFVPRQKNTEAFF
CDR3 DNA: TGCGCCAGCAGCTTTGTTCCCCGGCAGAAGAACACTGAAGCTTTCTTT
V gene: TRBV5-1
clone size: many
D gene: -
J gene: TRBJ1-1

CDR3 protein: CSALTGAGVYNEQFF
CDR3 DNA: TGCAGTGCTCTAACGGGAGCGGGAGTCTACAATGAGCAGTTCTTC
V gene: TRBV20-1
clone size: many
D gene: TRBD2
J gene: TRBJ2-1

CDR3 protein: CSASQGNSNQPQHF
CDR3 DNA: TGCAGTGCTAGTCAGGGGAATAGCAATCAGCCCCAGCATTTT
V gene: TRBV20-1
clone size: -
D gene: -
J gene: TRBJ1-5

CDR3 protein: CATSDSPGRGSKNYGYTF
CDR3 DNA: TGTGCCACCAGTGATAGCCCCGGTCGGGGTTCGAAGAACTATGGCTACACCTTC
V gene: TRBV24-1
clone size: few
D gene: -
J gene: TRBJ1-2

CDR3 protein: CASSYSIARTTYEQYF
CDR3 DNA: TGTGCCAGCAGTTACTCGATCGCCAGGACAACCTACGAGCAGTACTTC
V gene: TRBV6-6
clone size: few
D gene: -
J gene: TRBJ2-7

CDR3 protein: CASSDLGQRNEKLFF
CDR3 DNA: TGTGCCAGCAGTGACCTGGGACAGCGTAATGAAAAACTGTTTTTT
V gene: TRBV2
clone size: many
D gene: TRBD1
J gene: TRBJ1-4